This TCR beta chain was recorded in a study of Tregs in tolerant kidney transplant recipients. Unstimulated Tregs (CD4+CD25+CD127-) and CD4+CD25- non-Tregs were sorted from PBMCs. Trimming took 0 bases from V and 3 from J, leaving 10 bases between them. There are 15 residues in the CDR3. CDR1 and CDR2 from the germline V gene are SGHRS and YFSETQ. The data were produced by immunoSEQ multiplex PCR, yet TCRdb's version contains in-frame clones alone and is incomplete. The data hold approximately 260,000 clones, with roughly 84% observed a single time. Sequenced sample: CD4+ T cells from blood. This sequence joins TRBV5-1 and TRBJ1-5; D is unresolved. The clonotype originates from a human donor in good health. As DNA, the CDR3 is TGCGCCAGCAGCTTGGGTGGCGGCAACAATCAGCCCCAGCATTTT. Translation gives CASSLGGGNNQPQHF.